This is a list of T cell receptor beta chains from one sample in a study of blood T cell repertoires in COVID-19. Sequencing used immunoSEQ multiplex PCR; TCRdb keeps in-frame clones, though not all of them. Altogether 150,000 to 200,000 clones are present, nearly 80% being singletons, with the ten largest covering under 15%. Sequencing used PBMCs or T cells enriched from blood (not recorded which). The source of these receptors is a man aged 55 to 69 who had been exposed to COVID-19. Each CDR3 is given with its conserved first and last residue. D genes are given only for firm matches. For some rows the clone size is stated as once, few or many, or as a class when expanded; others skip it.

>TRBV5-4|TRBJ2-7|few|TRBD2
TGTGCCAGCAGCTTCAGCCACTGGACTAGCGGGAGGGTCACCTACGAGCAGTACTTC
CASSFSHWTSGRVTYEQYF
>TRBV24-1|TRBJ1-4|-|TRBD1
TGTGCCACCAGTGATGGCAGGGGGAGGAACGAAAAACTGTTTTTT
CATSDGRGRNEKLFF
>TRBV6-5|TRBJ1-6|-|-
TGTGCCAGCAGTTACTTTGGACAGAGAGGCGATTCACCCCTCCACTTT
CASSYFGQRGDSPLHF
>TRBV6-5|TRBJ1-5|-|TRBD1
TGTGCCAGCAGTTACTCGGGACAGTCGAATCAGCCCCAGCATTTT
CASSYSGQSNQPQHF
>TRBV27|TRBJ1-1|-|TRBD1
TGTGCCAGCAGTTCGGGACAGGGCACTGAAGCTTTCTTT
CASSSGQGTEAFF
>TRBV5-1|TRBJ2-1|-|TRBD2
TGCGCCAGCAGCTCGGCGCTTAGACTAGCGGATATCTACAATGAGCAGTTCTTC
CASSSALRLADIYNEQFF
>TRBV19|TRBJ2-2|once|-
TGTGCCAGTAGTGAGCTAGCAGCGAACACCGGGGAGCTGTTTTTT
CASSELAANTGELFF
>TRBV4-1|TRBJ1-3|-|TRBD1
TGCGCCAGCAGCCTGACAGGGGCATACGGAAACACCATATATTTT
CASSLTGAYGNTIYF
>TRBV7-9|TRBJ1-4|-|TRBD1
TGTGCCAGCAGCCTCCAGGGGGCGCGAAGTGAAAAACTGTTTTTT
CASSLQGARSEKLFF
>TRBV11-3|TRBJ2-2|many|-
TGTGCCAGCAGCTTCCCTGTAGCAGAAACTATGAACACCGGGGAGCTGTTTTTT
CASSFPVAETMNTGELFF
>TRBV28|TRBJ2-1|many|TRBD2
TGTGCCAGCAGTGGGACTAATTACAATGAGCAGTTCTTC
CASSGTNYNEQFF
>TRBV10-1|TRBJ2-3|-|-
TGCGCCAGCAGTGAGGCGGGCCAACAGCGCGCAGATACGCAGTATTTT
CASSEAGQQRADTQYF
>TRBV19|TRBJ2-7|few|-
TGTGCCAGTAGTATAGACAGGGCCGAGCAGTACTTC
CASSIDRAEQYF
>TRBV10-2|TRBJ1-2|-|-
TGCGCCAGCAGTGAGTCATCAGGGGTGGTGTATGGCTACACCTTC
CASSESSGVVYGYTF
>TRBV3-1/TRBV3-2|TRBJ2-2|-|-
TGTGCCAGCAATACGGCCGGGGAGCTGTTTTTT
CASNTAGELFF
>TRBV30|TRBJ2-1|-|-
TGTGCCTGGAGTGGAGTGGGGGGCAATGAGCAGTTCTTC
CAWSGVGGNEQFF
>TRBV2|TRBJ1-1|-|TRBD1
TGTGCCAGCAGCCGGACAGGGCTGAGGGACACTGAAGCTTTCTTT
CASSRTGLRDTEAFF